Following are 28 T cell receptor beta chains from one sample sequenced in a study of T cells in Graves' hyperthyroidism and ophthalmopathy. Amplification of TCR beta CDR3 regions used RNA as the template. Researchers ran a first-round RT-PCR on the TCR CDR3 using the HTBI primer set. TCRdb processed the multiplex PCR reads anew with MiXCR; each CDR3 protein has one entry. The table lists about 420,000 distinct CDR3 sequences, about an eighth of them singletons, with approximately 5.3% in the top ten. Sequencing was carried out using blood. The source of these receptors is a woman aged 18-29 years with Graves' hyperthyroidism.

Ten or more counts support this clonotype. The chain couples TRBV5-1 to TRBJ2-1; the D gene is possibly TRBD2 (6 bases). Trimming took off 4 bases at V and 8 bases at J, with 16 bases between the two ends. The V gene's germline CDR1 is SGHRS and CDR2 YFSETQ. CDR3 length equals 14 residues. CDR3 sequence: CASSPLALKDEQFF. The CDR3 coding sequence is TGCGCCAGCAGCCCACTAGCATTGAAGGATGAGCAGTTCTTC.

This clonotype was recorded at least ten times. The rearrangement joins TRBV28 to TRBJ2-1; TRBD2 matches at 7 bases. The CDR3 extends over 18 amino acids. The junction had 9 bases not matched to a gene; V was cut back by 1 base and J by 0 bases. CDR1 is MDHEN and CDR2 is SYDVKM in the germline V gene. Here the CDR3 reads CASSLSPGLGSSYNEQFF. In nucleotides, the CDR3 is TGTGCCAGCAGTTTATCCCCAGGACTAGGGAGCTCCTACAATGAGCAGTTCTTC. The variable domain in full, completed from reference TRBV28 and TRBJ2-1, reads DVKVTQSSRYLVKRTGEKVFLECVQDMDHENMFWYRQDPGLGLRLIYFSYDVKMKEKGDIPEGYSVSREKKERFSLILESASTNQTSMYLCASSLSPGLGSSYNEQFFGPGTRLTVL.

The table lists this clonotype with many counts. The gene calls are TRBV2 and TRBJ2-3; 13 bases are a match to TRBD2. J was trimmed by 3 bases and V by 6 bases; bases with no gene match: 6. Germline assignment: CDR1 SNHLY and CDR2 FYNNEI. The CDR3 is made up of 16 amino acids. The CDR3 DNA reads as TGTGCCAGCAGCAAACTAGCGGGAGGGAGGACAGATACGCAGTATTTT. Its protein product is CASSKLAGGRTDTQYF.

Ten or more counts support this clonotype. The genes are TRBV7-9 and TRBJ2-7, with 9 bases identical to TRBD2. The CDR3 contains 15 residues. The germline CDR1 and CDR2 sequences are SEHNR and FQNEAQ (reference sequence). The V gene end was trimmed by 5 bases and the J gene end by 2 bases; junction bases not matched to a gene: 7. CDR3 sequence reads: CASSRPGTSTYEQYF. The DNA for the CDR3 is TGTGCCAGCAGCCGCCCCGGGACTAGCACCTACGAGCAGTACTTC. Complete variable domain (other parts from reference TRBV7-9 and TRBJ2-7): DTGVSQNPRHKITKRGQNVTFRCDPISEHNRLYWYRQTLGQGPEFLTYFQNEAQLEKSRLLSDRFSAERPKGSFSTLEIQRTEQGDSAMYLCASSRPGTSTYEQYFGPGTRLTVT.

The rearrangement joins TRBV19 to TRBJ1-5; D is undetermined. Germline CDR1 and CDR2: LNHDA and SQIVND (reference sequence). The CDR3 loop spans 16 amino acids. Trimming pared 7 bases from V and 9 bases from J, leaving 25 bases between. CDR3: CASTTLHGSRMRPQHF. The CDR3 DNA is TGTGCCAGTACTACACTACATGGGAGCAGGATGAGGCCCCAGCATTTT. Variable domain in full (rest from reference TRBV19 and TRBJ1-5): DGGITQSPKYLFRKEGQNVTLSCEQNLNHDAMYWYRQDPGQGLRLIYYSQIVNDFQKGDIAEGYSVSREKKESFPLTVTSAQKNPTAFYLCASTTLHGSRMRPQHFGDGTRLSIL.

V is TRBV18 and J is TRBJ2-7, with 9 bases that match TRBD1. Trimming removed 2 bases from V and 4 bases from J; junction bases left unmatched: 12. The CDR3 is 17 amino acids. Germline V gene sequence: CDR1 KGHSH, CDR2 LQKENI. In nucleotides, the CDR3 is TGTGCCAGCTCACCAAAAGTACCGGGACAGGGAAGGTACGAGCAGTACTTC. As protein: CASSPKVPGQGRYEQYF.

The sample holds many counts of this clonotype. V usage is TRBV7-2 and J usage is TRBJ2-5; 11 nucleotides match TRBD2. V shed 6 bases, J shed 9 bases, and the junction held 6 bases outside the gene matches. The CDR3 totals 13 residues. The V gene's germline CDR1 is SGHTA and CDR2 FQGNSA. The CDR3 region has the DNA TGTGCCAGCAGAAAACTAGCGGGAGAATCCCAGTACTTC. Translation gives CASRKLAGESQYF.

The chain is built from TRBV4-2 and TRBJ1-1, with 8 nucleotides matching TRBD1. The CDR3 sequence is 15 residues long. Trimming cost V 4 bases and J 3 bases; bases outside gene matches: 7. From germline, CDR1 is LGHNA and CDR2 YNFKEQ. CDR3 nucleotide sequence: TGTGCCAGCAGCCCATACTGGACAGGGCACACTGAAGCTTTCTTT. Its protein product is CASSPYWTGHTEAFF.

This clonotype turned up a few times. The V call is TRBV28, the J call TRBJ2-7; a possible D gene is TRBD2 (7 bases). Deletions cut 2 bases from V and 6 bases from J, with 14 bases between. The CDR3 loop spans 14 amino acids. Germline-derived CDR1 and CDR2 are MDHEN and SYDVKM. Here the CDR3 DNA reads TGTGCCAGCAGTTTACAAGGGGGGGCCAGCGAGCAGTACTTC. Translation: CASSLQGGASEQYF.

This clonotype has a count of ten or more. This chain joins TRBV7-9 and TRBJ2-7; D not certain. CDR1 and CDR2 (germline): SEHNR, FQNEAQ (reference sequence). This CDR3 region has 13 residues. The germline V and J ends were trimmed by 1 base and 9 bases, with 13 bases remaining between them. The CDR3 reads CASSLGTADVQYF. CDR3 sequence (DNA): TGTGCCAGCAGCTTAGGTACGGCTGATGTGCAGTACTTC. The full variable domain, in which reference TRBV7-9 and TRBJ2-7 provide the parts outside the CDR3, is DTGVSQNPRHKITKRGQNVTFRCDPISEHNRLYWYRQTLGQGPEFLTYFQNEAQLEKSRLLSDRFSAERPKGSFSTLEIQRTEQGDSAMYLCASSLGTADVQYFGPGTRLTVT.

The CDR3 region has the DNA TGCAGTGCCGGGCTAGCGGGAAACGAGCAGTACTTC. Its protein product is CSAGLAGNEQYF. The V and J genes are TRBV20-1 and TRBJ2-7; 9 bases are shared with TRBD2. Germline-derived CDR1 and CDR2 are DFQATT and SNEGSKA (reference sequence). Trimming took 6 bases from V and 5 from J; bases not matched to a gene: 5. This CDR3 is 12 amino acids long.

This chain connects TRBV28 to TRBJ1-5; no firm D call. The V gene's germline CDR1 is MDHEN and CDR2 SYDVKM. This CDR3 spans 14 amino acids. Between the trimmed V and J ends, which lost 2 bases and 5 bases, there was a span of 10 bases. The CDR3 bases are TGTGCCAGCAGTTTAGAACCCGACTATCAGCCCCAGCATTTT. Residues: CASSLEPDYQPQHF.

This clonotype was seen repeatedly, ten times or more. This chain connects TRBV28 to TRBJ2-1; 9 positions agree with TRBD2. CDR3 size: 16 residues. Germline-derived CDR1 and CDR2 are MDHEN and SYDVKM. With 4 bases clipped from V and 1 base from J, the junction kept 5 bases outside the gene matches. The CDR3 region is CASSSDSGSSYNEQFF. DNA of the CDR3: TGTGCCAGCAGTTCAGATAGCGGGAGTTCCTACAATGAGCAGTTCTTC.

The chain is built from TRBV2 and TRBJ1-6; D perhaps matches TRBD1 (5 bases). The CDR3 consists of 13 residues. V was cut by 7 bases and J by 7 bases, with 11 bases left in between. Germline-derived CDR1 and CDR2 are SNHLY and FYNNEI. In nucleotides, the CDR3 is TGTGCCAGCAAACGGGGCGAGAATTCACCCCTCCACTTT. This translates into CASKRGENSPLHF.

This clonotype showed up just a few times. J is TRBJ1-5 and V is TRBV15; D uncertain. Trimming took 1 base from V and 1 from J, leaving 11 bases between them. CDR1 LNHNV and CDR2 YYDKDF come from the germline V gene (reference sequence). The CDR3 is made up of 16 amino acids. CDR3 sequence: CATSRVLGFSNQPQHF. CDR3 bases: TGTGCCACCAGCAGAGTCTTGGGTTTCAGCAATCAGCCCCAGCATTTT.

Ten or more counts support this clonotype. This chain joins TRBV10-2 and TRBJ2-7; D possibly corresponds to TRBD2 (6 bases). The CDR3 consists of 15 residues. Germline-derived CDR1 and CDR2 are WSHSY and SAAADI. Between the trimmed V and J ends, which lost 0 bases and 3 bases, there was a span of 12 bases. The DNA for the CDR3 is TGCGCCAGCAGTGAGTCCCCAGGGCGGGGCTACGAGCAGTACTTC. This codes for CASSESPGRGYEQYF.

This clonotype has ten or more counts. The genes are TRBV3-1 and TRBJ2-7, with TRBD2 matching over 12 bases. The J segment lost 7 bases and the V segment lost 1 base, leaving 5 bases of the junction unmatched. This CDR3 has 15 residues. CDR1 LGHDT and CDR2 YNNKEL come from the germline V gene (reference sequence). This CDR3 is CASSQAGLAGREQYF. The CDR3 DNA reads TGTGCCAGCAGCCAAGCCGGACTAGCGGGAAGGGAGCAGTACTTC.

Many counts were recorded for this clonotype. This sequence joins TRBV5-1 and TRBJ1-1, with 7 bases that match TRBD1. V trimming: 1 base; J trimming: 1 base; junction bases outside the gene matches: 4. This CDR3 comprises 15 residues. Per germline, CDR1 SGHRS and CDR2 YFSETQ. The CDR3 reads CASSLTGQTNTEAFF. The CDR3 coding sequence is TGCGCCAGCAGCTTGACGGGACAGACGAACACTGAAGCTTTCTTT.

This clonotype was recorded many times. V usage is TRBV27 and J usage is TRBJ1-5; D unresolved. The CDR3 covers 15 residues. CDR1 and CDR2 from the germline V gene are MNHEY and SMNVEV (reference sequence). The germline V and J ends were trimmed by 1 base and 1 base, with 8 bases remaining between them. The CDR3 bases are TGTGCCAGCAGTTTATGGGGAGTCAGCAATCAGCCCCAGCATTTT. Protein product: CASSLWGVSNQPQHF.

Many counts were recorded for this clonotype. The chain uses TRBV12-3 or TRBV12-4 and TRBJ1-1; possible D gene TRBD1, 5 bases. V was clipped by 2 bases and J by 0 bases, with 13 bases between them. The CDR3 totals 16 residues. CDR3 protein: CASSLSGSRMNTEAFF. Here the CDR3 DNA reads TGTGCCAGCAGTTTATCAGGGTCTCGCATGAACACTGAAGCTTTCTTT.

The CDR3 bases are TGTGCCAGCACCGATAGCGGGAGTGAGCAGTTCTTC. Encoded protein: CASTDSGSEQFF. The chain has TRBV9 and TRBJ2-1; 9 nucleotides match TRBD2. Germline-derived CDR1 and CDR2 are SGDLS and YYNGEE. With 6 bases clipped from V and 9 bases from J, the junction kept 4 bases outside the gene matches. CDR3 length: 12 amino acids.

At least ten counts were recorded for this clonotype. The rearrangement joins TRBV6-1 to TRBJ2-3; possible D gene TRBD2, 5 bases. The CDR3 is 15 residues long. V lost 2 bases to trimming and J lost 2 bases, with 11 bases between them. In germline, CDR1 is MNHNS, CDR2 SASEGT. Here the CDR3 DNA reads TGTGCCAGCAGTGAATTTGCGGGTACCACAGATACGCAGTATTTT. Residues: CASSEFAGTTDTQYF.

The table lists this clonotype with many counts. The genes are TRBV5-1 and TRBJ1-2; the D is unclear. The CDR3 is 15 residues long. The ends were cut back, 4 bases at V and 4 bases at J, with 17 bases in the middle. Germline assignment: CDR1 SGHRS and CDR2 YFSETQ. CDR3 DNA sequence: TGCGCCAGCAGCCCGGGCCTAAGCCCAACCTATGGCTACACCTTC. The encoded protein is CASSPGLSPTYGYTF.

This clonotype was counted at least ten times. The chain couples TRBV3-1 to TRBJ1-2; TRBD1 matches 8 bases. The CDR3 totals 15 residues. The junction had 3 bases not matched to a gene; V was cut back by 3 bases and J by 0 bases. CDR1 and CDR2 from the germline V gene are LGHDT and YNNKEL (reference sequence). This chain's CDR3 is CASSHLDRANYGYTF. The CDR3 nucleotides are TGTGCCAGCAGCCACCTGGACAGGGCTAACTATGGCTACACCTTC.

This clonotype has a handful of counts. The V gene is TRBV19, the J gene TRBJ2-2; D ambiguous. This CDR3 region has 12 residues. Trimming shortened V by 7 bases and J by 5 bases, and 8 bases separated the two germline ends. The germline CDR1 and CDR2 sequences are LNHDA and SQIVND (reference sequence). The DNA for the CDR3 is TGTGCCAGTACCCCACGGACCGGGGAGCTGTTTTTT. It codes for CASTPRTGELFF.

Comments on this clonotype: A much larger clone differs by one base, so this may be a read error. This chain connects TRBV29-1 to TRBJ1-2; 10 bases match TRBD1. CDR3 length equals 13 residues. Germline CDR1 SQVTM, CDR2 ANQGSEA. CDR3 region: CSVGRQGAVGYAF. The CDR3, as DNA: TGCAGCGTTGGCCGACAGGGGGCGGTTGGCTACGCCTTC.

In its sample, this clonotype was seen a few times. This rearrangement joins TRBV25-1 to TRBJ2-5; TRBD2 aligns across 11 bases. The length of the CDR3 is 15 residues. Trimming removed 7 bases from V and 5 bases from J; junction bases left unmatched: 9. CDR1 is MGHDK and CDR2 is SYGVNS in the germline V gene. CDR3 sequence reads: CASTVAGGPRETQYF. The CDR3 DNA reads TGTGCCAGCACGGTAGCGGGAGGGCCTCGGGAGACCCAGTACTTC.

This clonotype was counted a few times. CDR3 region: CSALKGNTEAFF. The CDR3, as DNA: TGCAGTGCCCTCAAGGGGAACACTGAAGCTTTCTTT. The V call is TRBV20-1, the J call TRBJ1-1; D not certain. V shed 6 bases and J shed 1 base, with 9 bases lying between them. The CDR3 has 12 residues. CDR1 DFQATT and CDR2 SNEGSKA come from the germline V gene (reference sequence).